The 5 T cell receptor beta chains below come from one sample, sequenced in a study of Graves' ophthalmopathy and Graves' hyperthyroidism. RNA transcripts were the template, and TCR beta CDR3 regions were amplified from them. HTBI-primed first-round RT-PCR preceded second-round multiplex PCR. TCRdb recomputed calls from the multiplex PCR reads with MiXCR, one row per CDR3 protein. The repertoire has more than 1,000,000 distinct CDR3 sequences, 35% to 45% of them found once; the top ten carry over 8.5%. Sequencing was carried out using peripheral blood or thyroid tissue (not recorded which). The receptors shown here come from an adult man with Graves' hyperthyroidism.

The chain joins TRBV20-1 to TRBJ1-3; possible D gene TRBD1, 6 bases. Germline-derived CDR1 and CDR2 are DFQATT and SNEGSKA (reference sequence). This CDR3 comprises 17 residues. V lost 4 bases and J 0 bases, leaving 19 bases between the germline ends. The CDR3 coding sequence is TGCAGTGCTAAGGCCTCTACGGGGGCCCTCTCTGGAAACACCATATATTTT. This translates into CSAKASTGALSGNTIYF.

This clonotype was observed at least ten times. The V gene is TRBV11-3, the J gene TRBJ1-3, with 7 bases that match TRBD1. This CDR3 is 15 amino acids long. Germline V gene lookup returns CDR1 SGHNT and CDR2 YENEEA. V was clipped by 5 bases and J by 0 bases; unmatched bases: 4. CDR3 sequence: CASSKQGSSGNTIYF. The CDR3 coding sequence is TGTGCCAGCAGCAAACAGGGGAGCTCTGGAAACACCATATATTTT.

As concerns this clonotype: Given a much more abundant clone one base away, this may be a read error. The conserved phenylalanine or tryptophan is not found at the CDR3 terminus, so this likely reflects a read error. This chain uses TRBV5-1 with TRBJ1-2; the match to TRBD1 covers 9 bases. V was pared by 2 bases and J by 2 bases, with 4 bases of the junction left unmatched. The CDR3 sequence is 15 residues long. CDR1 is SGHRS and CDR2 is YFSETQ in the germline V gene. CDR3 coding DNA: TGCGCCAGCAGCTTATACACAGGGGGCAACTATGGCTACACCCTC. This codes for CASSLYTGGNYGYTL.

This clonotype came up many times. The chain combines TRBV7-9 with TRBJ2-7, with D tentatively TRBD1 (5 bases). Trimming took off 3 bases at V and 3 bases at J, with 21 bases between the two ends. CDR1 and CDR2 from the germline V gene are SEHNR and FQNEAQ (reference sequence). This CDR3 has 17 residues. The CDR3 DNA is TGTGCCAGCAGCTTTTATAAAGAACAGGCTCCCTTCTACGAGCAGTACTTC. Its translation: CASSFYKEQAPFYEQYF.

This clonotype has just a few counts. The genes are TRBV4-1 and TRBJ1-2; D gene ambiguous. V lost 2 bases and J lost 2, with 15 bases in between. CDR1 and CDR2 (germline): MGHRA, YSYEKL. CDR3 length equals 16 residues. The CDR3 region has the DNA TGCGCCAGCAGCCAACCGGTAGGACCGAAGAACTATGGCTACACCTTC. This translates into CASSQPVGPKNYGYTF.